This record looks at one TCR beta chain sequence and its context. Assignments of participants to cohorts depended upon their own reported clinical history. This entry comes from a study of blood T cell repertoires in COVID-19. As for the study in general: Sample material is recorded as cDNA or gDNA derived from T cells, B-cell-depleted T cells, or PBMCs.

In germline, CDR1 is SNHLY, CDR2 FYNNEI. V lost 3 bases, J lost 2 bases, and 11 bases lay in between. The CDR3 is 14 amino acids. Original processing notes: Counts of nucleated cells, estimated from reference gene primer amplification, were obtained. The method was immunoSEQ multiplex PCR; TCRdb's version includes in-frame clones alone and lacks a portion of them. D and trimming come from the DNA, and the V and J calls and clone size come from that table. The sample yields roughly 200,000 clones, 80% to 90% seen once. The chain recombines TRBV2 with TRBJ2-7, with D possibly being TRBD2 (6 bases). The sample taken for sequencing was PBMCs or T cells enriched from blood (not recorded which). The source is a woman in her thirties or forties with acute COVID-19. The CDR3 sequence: CASSDGGGPYEQYF. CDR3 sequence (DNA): TGTGCCAGCAGTGATGGCGGAGGGCCCTACGAGCAGTACTTC. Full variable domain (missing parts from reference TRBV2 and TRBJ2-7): EPEVTQTPSHQVTQMGQEVILRCVPISNHLYFYWYRQILGQKVEFLVSFYNNEISEKSEIFDDQFSVERPDGSNFTLKIRSTKLEDSAMYFCASSDGGGPYEQYFGPGTRLTVT.